These 7 T cell receptor beta chains came from one sample sequenced in a study of blood T cell repertoires in COVID-19. Only in-frame clones appear in the TCRdb table, and some are missing; sequencing was by immunoSEQ multiplex PCR. Of some 490,000 clones in the sample, less than 90% are singletons; the top ten hold 8.3%. The specimen was PBMCs or T cells enriched from blood (not recorded which). These receptors came from a woman aged 60-75 years who had recovered from COVID-19.

This sequence joins TRBV5-1 and TRBJ1-1; 12 nucleotides align to TRBD1. The V segment lost 4 bases and the J segment 5 bases; nucleotides outside the gene matches: 12. The CDR3 extends over 17 amino acids. The germline gives CDR1 SGHRS, CDR2 YFSETQ. The CDR3, as DNA: TGCGCCAGCAGCCCTCCGCCAGGGGACAGGGGGCGGACTGAAGCTTTCTTT. This translates into CASSPPPGDRGRTEAFF.

The gene calls are TRBV10-1 and TRBJ2-2; unclear D gene. Trimming cost V 4 bases and J 3 bases, with 33 bases left between them. This CDR3 is built from 22 residues. Germline CDR1 reads WNHNN; CDR2 reads SYGVQD (reference sequence). CDR3 region: CASSVRCIYLHYRLPYTGELFF. The CDR3 DNA reads as TGCGCCAGCAGTGTTAGATGTATTTATTTGCACTACCGACTTCCATACACCGGGGAGCTGTTTTTT.

The chain employs TRBV13 and TRBJ1-5; D may be TRBD1 (6 bases). V was shortened by 3 bases and J by 14 bases, with 17 bases between the two germline ends. CDR1 PRHDT and CDR2 FYEKMQ come from the germline V gene (reference sequence). The CDR3 runs 13 residues. The CDR3 spells CASSFSLTGPKHF. The CDR3 DNA sequence: TGTGCCAGCAGCTTTTCCCTAACAGGGCCAAAGCATTTT.

The chain combines TRBV9 with TRBJ2-2; weak D call: TRBD2 (5 bases). The V gene's germline CDR1 is SGDLS and CDR2 YYNGEE. This CDR3 region has 15 residues. Trimming stripped 1 base from V and 4 bases from J, with 11 bases between. CDR3 amino acids: CASSVRLAGTGELFF. As DNA, the CDR3 is TGTGCCAGCAGCGTAAGATTGGCGGGCACCGGGGAGCTGTTTTTT. The full variable domain, with the rest looked up from reference TRBV9 and TRBJ2-2, is DSGVTQTPKHLITATGQRVTLRCSPRSGDLSVYWYQQSLDQGLQFLIQYYNGEERAKGNILERFSAQQFPDLHSELNLSSLELGDSALYFCASSVRLAGTGELFFGEGSRLTVL.

This chain uses TRBV7-2 with TRBJ2-3; TRBD1 aligns across 7 bases. Germline CDR1 reads SGHTA; CDR2 reads FQGNSA. J gave up 0 bases and V 3 bases, and 3 bases lay outside the gene matches. The CDR3 contains 15 residues. The CDR3 region is CASSLQGQSTDTQYF. In DNA form, the CDR3 reads TGTGCCAGCAGCTTGCAGGGACAGAGCACAGATACGCAGTATTTT.

J is TRBJ1-1 and V is TRBV4-1, with TRBD1 as a possible D gene (5 bases). The germline CDR1 and CDR2 sequences are MGHRA and YSYEKL. The CDR3 sequence is 14 residues long. The V end lost 5 bases, the J end lost 7 bases, and 17 bases lay between the germline ends. DNA for the CDR3: TGCGCCAGCAGCGGGGGGATTTGGGGAAGTGAAGCTTTCTTT. Translated, it gives CASSGGIWGSEAFF.

This chain joins TRBV2 and TRBJ2-3; 9 bases fit TRBD2. The CDR3 runs to 13 residues. J gave up 5 bases and V 7 bases, and 4 bases lay outside the gene matches. Germline values: CDR1 SNHLY, CDR2 FYNNEI. DNA for the CDR3: TGTGCCAGCAAGCGGGGGGAAGGAGATACGCAGTATTTT. This encodes CASKRGEGDTQYF.